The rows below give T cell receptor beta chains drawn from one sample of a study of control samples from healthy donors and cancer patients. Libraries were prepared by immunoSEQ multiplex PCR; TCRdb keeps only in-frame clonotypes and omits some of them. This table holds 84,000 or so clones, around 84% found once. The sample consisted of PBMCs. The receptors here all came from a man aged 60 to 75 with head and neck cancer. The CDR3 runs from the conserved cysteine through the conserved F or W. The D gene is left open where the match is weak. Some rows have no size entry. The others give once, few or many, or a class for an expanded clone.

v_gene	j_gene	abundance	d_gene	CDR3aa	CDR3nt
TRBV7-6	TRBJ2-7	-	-	CASSLGSPYEQYF	TGTGCCAGCAGCTTAGGCTCACCCTACGAGCAGTACTTC
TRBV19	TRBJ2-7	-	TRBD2	CASGTSGRFNEQYF	TGTGCCAGTGGGACTAGCGGGAGGTTTAACGAGCAGTACTTC
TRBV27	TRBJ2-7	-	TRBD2	CASSLQLAGGLYEQYF	TGTGCCAGCAGTTTACAACTAGCGGGAGGACTCTACGAGCAGTACTTC
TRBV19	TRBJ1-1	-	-	CASSIILANTEAFF	TGTGCCAGTAGTATAATCTTGGCGAACACTGAAGCTTTCTTT
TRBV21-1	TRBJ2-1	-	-	CASSRTSGRWDNEQFF	TGTGCCAGCAGCAGGACTAGCGGGAGATGGGACAATGAGCAGTTCTTC
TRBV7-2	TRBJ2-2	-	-	CASSLSLVNTGELFF	TGTGCCAGCAGCTTAAGCCTAGTGAACACCGGGGAGCTGTTTTTT
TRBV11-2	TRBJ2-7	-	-	CASSTTRVRQYF	TGTGCCAGCAGCACAACCAGGGTTCGGCAGTACTTC
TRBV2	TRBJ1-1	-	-	CASSGDEGLNTEAFF	TGTGCCAGCAGTGGGGACGAGGGGCTGAACACTGAAGCTTTCTTT
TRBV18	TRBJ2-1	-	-	CASSPPGRSTTVREQFF	TGTGCCAGCTCACCACCGGGCCGATCCACCACAGTGAGGGAGCAGTTCTTC
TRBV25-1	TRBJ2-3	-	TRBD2	CASSLGLVTDTQYF	TGTGCCAGCAGTCTGGGACTAGTCACAGATACGCAGTATTTT
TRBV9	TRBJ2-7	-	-	CASSPREYEQYF	TGTGCCAGCAGCCCACGAGAGTACGAGCAGTACTTC
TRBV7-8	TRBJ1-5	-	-	CASSLRGEGQPQHF	TGTGCCAGCAGCTTACGAGGGGAAGGTCAGCCCCAGCATTTT
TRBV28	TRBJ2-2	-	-	CASIPAGLNTGELFF	TGTGCCAGCATCCCAGCGGGCCTAAACACCGGGGAGCTGTTTTTT
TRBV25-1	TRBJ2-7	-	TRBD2	CASSDVGGGSYEQYF	TGTGCCAGCAGTGATGTTGGGGGGGGGTCCTACGAGCAGTACTTC
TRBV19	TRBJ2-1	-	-	CASQSRERGLGSREQFF	TGTGCCAGCCAGTCCCGAGAGAGGGGCCTGGGGAGCCGTGAGCAGTTCTTC
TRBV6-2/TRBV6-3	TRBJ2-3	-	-	CASSYSRQDTDTQYF	TGTGCCAGCAGTTACTCGAGGCAGGACACAGATACGCAGTATTTT
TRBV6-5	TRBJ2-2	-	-	CASSYSRLGELFF	TGTGCCAGCAGTTACTCGAGACTTGGGGAGCTGTTTTTT
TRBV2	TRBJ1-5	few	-	CASRGGTVSNQPQHF	TGTGCCAGCAGAGGGGGGACGGTCAGCAATCAGCCCCAGCATTTT
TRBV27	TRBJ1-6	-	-	CASSLGWQKGSPLHF	TGTGCCAGCAGTTTAGGGTGGCAGAAAGGTTCACCCCTCCACTTT
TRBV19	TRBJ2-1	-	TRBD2	CASSSGLAGIEQFF	TGTGCCAGTAGTTCGGGACTAGCGGGAATTGAGCAGTTCTTC
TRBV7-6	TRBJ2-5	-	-	CASLLGGLMSETQYF	TGTGCCAGCCTCCTCGGGGGCCTAATGTCCGAGACCCAGTACTTC
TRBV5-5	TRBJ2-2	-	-	CASSPLAPGRTGELFF	TGTGCCAGCAGCCCCCTCGCCCCAGGTCGGACCGGGGAGCTGTTTTTT
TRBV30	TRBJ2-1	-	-	CAWSPIIPYNEQFF	TGTGCCTGGAGTCCAATCATACCTTACAATGAGCAGTTCTTC
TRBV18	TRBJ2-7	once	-	CASSPTDSGPSSGYEQYF	TGTGCCAGCTCACCAACAGACTCGGGCCCGAGCTCAGGCTACGAGCAGTACTTC
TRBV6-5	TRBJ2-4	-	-	CASSYSSGRELQYF	TGTGCCAGCAGTTACTCTTCTGGGCGGGAACTTCAGTACTTC
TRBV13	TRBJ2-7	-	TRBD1	CASRGTGSYEQYF	TGTGCCAGCAGGGGGACAGGATCCTACGAGCAGTACTTC
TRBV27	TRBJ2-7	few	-	CASRPHQSGQYEQYF	TGTGCCAGCAGACCACACCAATCTGGACAATACGAGCAGTACTTC
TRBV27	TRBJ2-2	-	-	CASSLRVGELFF	TGTGCCAGCAGTTTACGGGTCGGGGAGCTGTTTTTT
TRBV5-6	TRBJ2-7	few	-	CASSRRYYEQYF	TGTGCCAGCAGCCGACGGTACTACGAGCAGTACTTC